The T cell receptor beta chain described here comes from a study of cytomegalovirus exposure and HLA in healthy donors. The study, taken as a whole, reports: Common viral pathogens seemed, in a later analysis, to connect with several of the most significant clusters. There were a few CMV-associated chains whose specificity for CMV antigens was confirmed in vitro. Reported performance of the classifier showed diagnosis of cytomegalovirus status with high specificity and sensitivity. The later analysis indicated that the majority of CMV-associated TCR beta chains appeared HLA-restricted.

Trimming took 3 bases from V and 2 from J; bases not matched to a gene: 4. Looked up from germline, CDR1 is GTSNPN and CDR2 is SVGIG (reference sequence). This CDR3 contains 14 residues. In regard to this clone: Antigen: not known.

PCR employed 60 Vbeta and 13 Jbeta primers. The method was immunoSEQ multiplex PCR; TCRdb's version includes in-frame clones alone and lacks a portion of them. The repertoire holds approximately 150,000 clones, approximately 84% seen once, with around 5% in the top ten. The sequencing input was PBMCs. V usage is TRBV30 and J usage is TRBJ2-7, with TRBD1 matching over 10 bases. This receptor was identified in a girl under 18 in good health and CMV-seropositive. The CDR3 region is CAWRGDRGPYEQYF. In DNA form, the CDR3 reads TGTGCCTGGAGGGGGGACAGGGGACCCTACGAGCAGTACTTC.